This TCR beta chain is from a study of human T cells and chemical hapten exposure. The wider study: Alopecia areata, totalis or universalis affected patients who were mostly female.

The table lists this clonotype with many counts. Sample time point: patch test 1, 2 weeks after DPC sensitization. The treatment here: therapeutic diphenylcyclopropenone sensitization with weekly scalp DPC. The total RNA was obtained from whole blood that was not fractionated. This CDR3 has 15 amino acids. Germline CDR1 and CDR2: MGHRA and YSYEKL. Trimming removed 0 bases at V and 0 bases at J, with 8 bases between. In the original analysis: Samples held a median of around 96,000 TCRs, range about 20,000–700,000. TCRdb re-analysed the RACE reads in MiXCR, keeping a single row per CDR3 protein. None of the V and J calls come from the authors' own analysis; TCRdb made them. The sample holds fewer than 45,000 distinct CDR3 sequences, 4% seen once.

Sequences were derived from whole blood, sampled in connection with sensitization to the hapten diphenylcyclopropenone (DPC). The V gene is TRBV4-1, the J gene TRBJ1-1; TRBD1 is a possible D gene (5 bases). The receptor was derived from a man in his forties or fifties with alopecia areata. Some clones in this sample may be carry-over from other donors' samples. The CDR3, as DNA: TGCGCCAGCAGCCAAGATGGGGGGGTGAACACTGAAGCTTTCTTT. Its translation is CASSQDGGVNTEAFF.